The rows below give T cell receptor beta chains drawn from one sample of a study of cytomegalovirus exposure and HLA in healthy donors. Here immunoSEQ multiplex PCR was the method, and the copy in TCRdb shows in-frame clones only, minus some. The sample carries roughly 90,000 clones, roughly 82% recorded once. The specimen sequenced was PBMCs. The receptors derive from a man younger than 45 in good health and CMV-seropositive. CDR3s include the opening cysteine and the closing phenylalanine or tryptophan. D genes are given only for firm matches. Clone size is shown for a subset of rows, as once, few, many or a class of expanded clone.

v_gene	j_gene	abundance	d_gene	CDR3nt	CDR3aa
TRBV7-2	TRBJ2-2	once	TRBD2	TGTGCCAGCAGCCCCCCGGGACTAGGGAACACCGGGGAGCTGTTTTTT	CASSPPGLGNTGELFF
TRBV7-9	TRBJ2-7	-	-	TGTGCCAGCAGCTTCTTTCCCTACGAGCAGTACTTC	CASSFFPYEQYF
TRBV28	TRBJ2-2	-	-	TGTGCCAGCAGTTTAGGAGGATGGACCGGGGAGCTGTTTTTT	CASSLGGWTGELFF
TRBV28	TRBJ1-5	-	-	TGTGCCAGCACCCTTGGGTCACAGGTACTTCATCAGCCCCAGCATTTT	CASTLGSQVLHQPQHF
TRBV15	TRBJ1-1	-	-	TGTGCCACCAGCTCCCGTGGGCGGGAAGAAGCTTTCTTT	CATSSRGREEAFF
TRBV7-9	TRBJ1-3	-	-	TGTGCCAGCAGCGCCGGGACTGACTCTGGAAACACCATATATTTT	CASSAGTDSGNTIYF
TRBV7-8	TRBJ2-2	-	TRBD2	TGTGCCAGCAGCTTAGTTGTTAGCGGGAGAGCGAACACCGGGGAGCTGTTTTTT	CASSLVVSGRANTGELFF
TRBV27	TRBJ2-1	once	TRBD2	TGTGCCAGCAGTTTATCCCTGACTAGCGGGAGGCCGGATGAGCAGTTCTTC	CASSLSLTSGRPDEQFF
TRBV4-1	TRBJ1-1	few	TRBD1	TGCGCCAGCAGCCTGGACAGGGCCAACACTGAAGCTTTCTTT	CASSLDRANTEAFF
TRBV6-6	TRBJ2-4	-	TRBD2	TGTGCCAGCTCCTTTAAAGCGGGAGAGGCCAAAAACATTCAGTACTTC	CASSFKAGEAKNIQYF
TRBV7-9	TRBJ2-7	-	TRBD2	TGTGCCAGCAGCCGGGGGCTAGCGGGAGTCGAGCAGTACTTC	CASSRGLAGVEQYF
TRBV4-1	TRBJ1-5	few	-	TGCGCCAGCAGCCAGACAGATAATCAGCCCCAGCATTTT	CASSQTDNQPQHF
TRBV7-8	TRBJ1-1	once	-	TGTGCCAGCAGCTTAGATGGCGCAGCGCCGAACACTGAAGCTTTCTTT	CASSLDGAAPNTEAFF
TRBV14	TRBJ2-2	-	TRBD1	TGTGCCAGCAGCCAATGGGACAGAAACACCGGGGAGCTGTTTTTT	CASSQWDRNTGELFF
TRBV7-7	TRBJ2-5	-	TRBD2	TGTGCCAGCAGCAGTGGACTAGCGGGGGAGACCCAGTACTTC	CASSSGLAGETQYF
TRBV7-9	TRBJ2-3	-	-	TGTGCCAGCAACCCGGCAGGGGCGACAGATACGCAGTATTTT	CASNPAGATDTQYF
TRBV7-9	TRBJ2-7	-	TRBD2	TGTGCCAGCAGCTTTGGGCTAGCGGGTTACTACGAGCAGTACTTC	CASSFGLAGYYEQYF
TRBV4-2	TRBJ2-1	-	TRBD2	TGTGCCAGCAGCCGACCCTCTAGCGGGAGGGATACTAATGAGCAGTTCTTC	CASSRPSSGRDTNEQFF
TRBV5-1	TRBJ1-2	-	-	TGCGCCAGCAGCCCAGTCAGCGCTTCCTTCCTTTATGGCTACACCTTC	CASSPVSASFLYGYTF
TRBV2	TRBJ1-4	-	-	TGTGCCAGCGGTGAGGGCATCATGGGTGAAAAACTGTTTTTT	CASGEGIMGEKLFF
TRBV6-5	TRBJ1-3	once	-	TGTGCCAGCAGTTCGTGGGGGCCAGGAAACACCATATATTTT	CASSSWGPGNTIYF
TRBV30	TRBJ1-3	-	TRBD1	TGTGCCTGGAGTCTGGGGACAGTGAGCTCTGGAAACACCATATATTTT	CAWSLGTVSSGNTIYF
TRBV6-1	TRBJ2-1	-	-	TGTGCCAGCAGTCCCTACAGGAGCTCCTACAATGAGCAGTTCTTC	CASSPYRSSYNEQFF
TRBV2	TRBJ2-7	-	TRBD1	TGTGCCAGCAGTGGGCGGGGACAGGCCTGCGAGCAGTACTTC	CASSGRGQACEQYF
TRBV18	TRBJ1-1	few	TRBD1	TGTGCCAGCTCACCCGGGACAGTACTGGGGAACACTGAAGCTTTCTTT	CASSPGTVLGNTEAFF
TRBV5-5	TRBJ1-6	few	-	TGTGCCAGCAGCTTACAGATATATAATTCACCCCTCCACTTT	CASSLQIYNSPLHF
TRBV15	TRBJ2-2	-	-	TGTGCCACCAGCGGGAGCGCGAACACCGGGGAGCTGTTTTTT	CATSGSANTGELFF
TRBV6-5	TRBJ1-5	-	TRBD1	TGTGCCAGCAGTTTGGGACAGGATAGCAATCAGCCCCAGCATTTT	CASSLGQDSNQPQHF
TRBV28	TRBJ2-7	-	TRBD1	TGTGCCAGCAGTTTTATAGGCCAGGGGGCACCCCACGAGCAGTACTTC	CASSFIGQGAPHEQYF
TRBV6-5	TRBJ2-7	-	-	TGTGCCAGCAGGACAGGAACCTACGAGCAGTACTTC	CASRTGTYEQYF
TRBV5-1	TRBJ1-1	-	-	TGCGCCAGCAGCTCTATGACAGGTATGAACACTGAAGCTTTCTTT	CASSSMTGMNTEAFF
TRBV5-6	TRBJ1-3	-	-	TGTGCCAGCAGCTTGAACAGCCTCGGAAACACCATATATTTT	CASSLNSLGNTIYF
TRBV6-1	TRBJ2-7	-	TRBD1	TGTGCCAGCAGGTTAGGGCAGGGGGCCGACGAGCAGTACTTC	CASRLGQGADEQYF
TRBV7-2	TRBJ1-1	-	TRBD1	TGTGCCAGCAGCTCCCAGACAGGGAGAAACACTGAAGCTTTCTTT	CASSSQTGRNTEAFF
TRBV5-6	TRBJ2-3	-	TRBD2	TGTGCCAGCAGCTTGGCCCTGACTAGCGGCACAGATACGCAGTATTTT	CASSLALTSGTDTQYF
TRBV4-3	TRBJ1-5	few	-	TGCGCCAGCAGCCAAGGACTAGCAGGTCAGCCCCAGCATTTT	CASSQGLAGQPQHF
TRBV19	TRBJ2-1	-	TRBD2	TGTGCCAGTAGTACCCGACTAGCGGCCCTTGTAGGCAATGAGCAGTTCTTC	CASSTRLAALVGNEQFF
TRBV7-2	TRBJ2-7	-	TRBD2	TGTGCCAGCAGGCAACGGGAGGGGACGGACTACGAGCAGTACTTC	CASRQREGTDYEQYF
TRBV9	TRBJ2-7	-	-	TGTGCCAGCAGCGTAGGTCCTGAGCGGTACGAGCAGTACTTC	CASSVGPERYEQYF
TRBV11-2	TRBJ2-1	-	TRBD2	TGTGCCAGCAGTCCGCCGGGACTAGCGGGATACAATGAGCAGTTCTTC	CASSPPGLAGYNEQFF
TRBV30	TRBJ1-1	-	TRBD1	TGTGCCTGGAAACGGCAGGGGGCCCAACTGGGAGCTTTCTTT	CAWKRQGAQLGAFF
TRBV9	TRBJ2-3	-	TRBD2	TGTGCCAGCAGCGTAGCCCGGACTAGCGACTCAGATACGCAGTATTTT	CASSVARTSDSDTQYF
TRBV19	TRBJ1-2	-	TRBD1	TGTGCCAGTAGCAAGGACAGGGGTAACTATGGCTACACCTTC	CASSKDRGNYGYTF
TRBV27	TRBJ1-6	-	-	TGTGCCAGCAGCCCCCTCCCCAACAGCTATAATTCACCCCTCCACTTT	CASSPLPNSYNSPLHF
TRBV9	TRBJ2-1	-	-	TGTGCCAGCAGCTCATTCTACAATGAGCAGTTCTTC	CASSSFYNEQFF
TRBV7-2	TRBJ2-7	-	TRBD2	TGTGCCAGCAGCTTATTTGGACTAGGCGAGCAGTACTTC	CASSLFGLGEQYF
TRBV28	TRBJ2-3	-	TRBD2	TGTGCCAGACTAGCGTTTTCGTTAGATACGCAGTATTTT	CARLAFSLDTQYF
TRBV5-1	TRBJ1-1	-	TRBD1	TGCGCCAGCAGCTTGGTCGCGGGACAGACTGAAGCTTTCTTT	CASSLVAGQTEAFF
TRBV6-5	TRBJ1-1	-	-	TGTGCCAGCACCTGGACAGAAGGAATGAACACTGAAGCTTTCTTT	CASTWTEGMNTEAFF
TRBV19	TRBJ2-7	few	-	TGTGCCAGTAGTGTGGGCCCAGGCAACCGATACGAGCAGTACTTC	CASSVGPGNRYEQYF
TRBV28	TRBJ2-1	-	TRBD1	TGTGCCACGCGCCCGGACAGGAATGAGCAGTTCTTC	CATRPDRNEQFF
TRBV6-5	TRBJ2-6	-	TRBD2	TGTGCCAGCGCCCCTAGCGGGCCTGGGGCCAACGTCCTGACTTTC	CASAPSGPGANVLTF
TRBV27	TRBJ1-4	-	-	TGTGCCAGCAGTGGCCCAGGGGCTCCTAATGAAAAACTGTTTTTT	CASSGPGAPNEKLFF